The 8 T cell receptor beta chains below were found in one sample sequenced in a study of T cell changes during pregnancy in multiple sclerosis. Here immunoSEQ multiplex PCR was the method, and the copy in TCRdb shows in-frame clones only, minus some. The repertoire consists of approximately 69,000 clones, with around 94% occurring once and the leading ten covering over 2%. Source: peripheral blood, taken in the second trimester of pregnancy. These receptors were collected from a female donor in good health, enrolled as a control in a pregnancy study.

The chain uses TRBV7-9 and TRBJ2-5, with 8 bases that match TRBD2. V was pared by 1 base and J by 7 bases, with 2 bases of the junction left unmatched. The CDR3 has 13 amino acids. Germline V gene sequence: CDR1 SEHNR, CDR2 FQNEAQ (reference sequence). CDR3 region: CASSLDLAGTQYF. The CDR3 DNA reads TGTGCCAGCAGCTTAGATCTAGCGGGGACCCAGTACTTC.

The CDR3 spells CAWEERFGELFF. For the CDR3, the DNA is TGTGCCTGGGAAGAGCGTTTCGGGGAGCTGTTTTTT. The rearrangement joins TRBV30 to TRBJ2-2; D not certain. In germline, CDR1 is GTSNPN, CDR2 SVGIG (reference sequence). The CDR3 has 12 residues. Trimming left V 5 bases short and J 7 bases short, with 11 bases between.

The CDR3 is CASSLKAGGRETQYF. CDR3 in DNA: TGTGCCAGCAGCTTGAAAGCGGGGGGACGGGAGACCCAGTACTTC. The chain recombines TRBV5-4 with TRBJ2-5, with 9 bases aligning to TRBD2. The CDR3 contains 15 residues. V gave up 1 base and J gave up 5 bases; unmatched junction bases: 6. CDR1 is SGHNT, CDR2 YYREEE, per germline (reference sequence). The entire variable domain, with the rest obtained from reference TRBV5-4 and TRBJ2-5, is as follows: ETGVTQSPTHLIKTRGQQVTLRCSSQSGHNTVSWYQQALGQGPQFIFQYYREEENGRGNFPPRFSGLQFPNYSSELNVNALELDDSALYLCASSLKAGGRETQYFGPGTRLLVL.

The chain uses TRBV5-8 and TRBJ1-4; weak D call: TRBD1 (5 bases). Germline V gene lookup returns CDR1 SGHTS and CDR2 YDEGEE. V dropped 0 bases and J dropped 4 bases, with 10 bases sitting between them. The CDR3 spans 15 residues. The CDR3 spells CASSLARGLNEKLFF. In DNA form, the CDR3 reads TGTGCCAGCAGCTTGGCGCGGGGCCTTAATGAAAAACTGTTTTTT.

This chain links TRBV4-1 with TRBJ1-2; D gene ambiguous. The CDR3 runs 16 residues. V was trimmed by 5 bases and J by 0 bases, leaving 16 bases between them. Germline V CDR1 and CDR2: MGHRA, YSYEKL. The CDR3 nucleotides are TGCGCCAGCAGCTCCCCGAGCGCCGGAGCTAACTATGGCTACACCTTC. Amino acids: CASSSPSAGANYGYTF.

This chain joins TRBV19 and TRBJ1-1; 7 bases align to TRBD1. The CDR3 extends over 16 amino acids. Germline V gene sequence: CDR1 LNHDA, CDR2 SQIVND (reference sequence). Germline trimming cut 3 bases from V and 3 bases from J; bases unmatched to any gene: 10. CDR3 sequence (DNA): TGTGCCAGTAGTATCCAGCCACAGGGGCGGCACACTGAAGCTTTCTTT. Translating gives CASSIQPQGRHTEAFF.

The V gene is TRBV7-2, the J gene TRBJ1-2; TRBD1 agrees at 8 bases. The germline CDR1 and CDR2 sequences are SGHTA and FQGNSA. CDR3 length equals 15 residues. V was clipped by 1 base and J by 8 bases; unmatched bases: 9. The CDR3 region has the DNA TGTGCCAGCAGCTTAGTTAACCAGGGGGCGCGAGGCTACACCTTC. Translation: CASSLVNQGARGYTF.

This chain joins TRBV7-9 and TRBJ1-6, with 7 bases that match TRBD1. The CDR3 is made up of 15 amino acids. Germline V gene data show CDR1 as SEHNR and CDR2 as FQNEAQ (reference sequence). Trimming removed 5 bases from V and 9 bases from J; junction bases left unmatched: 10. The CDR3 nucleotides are TGTGCCAGCAGCCTGACAGGGTCTGTCGGTTCACCCCTCCACTTT. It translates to CASSLTGSVGSPLHF.